Below are 7 T cell receptor beta chains sequenced from a single sample in a study of blood T cells in healthy people across ages. It was with a sample-barcoded 5' primer and a J-beta primer mix that a second PCR of about 6 to 11 cycles was run. Each CDR3 protein gets one entry after TCRdb re-called the 5' RACE reads with MiXCR. The sample contains more than 1,000,000 distinct CDR3 sequences, 20% to 25% of which appear only once. The sample also formed part of further work on T cells of mothers and their children.

Material for sequencing was blood. These receptors originate from a girl aged 2-15 years in good health.

On this clonotype itself: One junction end does not reproduce the germline sequence, and a read error may be involved. The chain combines TRBV28 with TRBJ2-5; weak D call: TRBD1 (6 bases). CDR1 MDHEN and CDR2 SYDVKM come from the germline V gene. The CDR3 consists of 13 residues. CDR3: CASSLGSGTSRWF. CDR3 DNA sequence: TGTGCCAGCAGTTTGGGCTCGGGGACATCCCGGTGGTTC.

Only a few counts were recorded for this clonotype. V usage is TRBV7-2 and J usage is TRBJ2-1; TRBD2 agrees at 8 bases. Looked up from germline, CDR1 is SGHTA and CDR2 is FQGNSA. V trimming: 2 bases; J trimming: 2 bases; junction bases outside the gene matches: 5. This CDR3 region has 16 residues. CDR3 sequence (DNA): TGTGCCAGCAGCTTAACGGGACTAGGCGCCTACAATGAGCAGTTCTTC. The encoded protein is CASSLTGLGAYNEQFF.

This clonotype was counted between two and nine times. The V gene is TRBV21-1, the J gene TRBJ1-5. TRBV21-1 is tagged as a pseudogene. The CDR3 has 16 residues. CDR3 protein: CASSKGEGNSNQPQHF. The CDR3 bases are TGTGCCAGCAGCAAAGGGGAAGGAAATAGCAATCAGCCCCAGCATTTT.

Only a few counts were recorded for this clonotype. This chain connects TRBV5-1 to TRBJ2-5; 11 positions agree with TRBD2. Gene TRBJ2-1 matches the end of the DNA better, so the J call may be wrong. The CDR3 has 16 residues. The germline V gene has CDR1 SGHRS and CDR2 YFSETQ. CDR3 coding DNA: TGCGCCAGCAGCCCCGCTATTAGCGGGGGGGCCAATGAGCAGTTCTTC. Translation gives CASSPAISGGANEQFF.

This chain joins TRBV29-1 and TRBJ2-4; the D gene is possibly TRBD2 (6 bases). The V end was cut by 7 bases, the J end by 7 bases, with 14 bases between. This CDR3 is built from 12 residues. The germline V gene has CDR1 SQVTM and CDR2 ANQGSEA. Here the CDR3 reads CSADLGGNIQYF. CDR3 coding DNA: TGCAGCGCTGACTTAGGAGGGAACATTCAGTACTTC. The full variable domain, rest sourced from reference TRBV29-1 and TRBJ2-4, is SAVISQKPSRDICQRGTSLTIQCQVDSQVTMMFWYRQQPGQSLTLIATANQGSEATYESGFVIDKFPISRPNLTFSTLTVSNMSPEDSSIYLCSADLGGNIQYFGAGTRLSVL.

There are a few counts of this clonotype. The chain has TRBV6-5 and TRBJ1-2, with 7 bases identical to TRBD1. Germline trimming cut 5 bases from V and 4 bases from J; bases unmatched to any gene: 7. The germline CDR1 and CDR2 sequences are MNHEY and SVGAGI. This CDR3 is 14 amino acids long. CDR3 loop: CASSTQGGGYGYTF. CDR3 sequence (DNA): TGTGCCAGCAGTACTCAAGGGGGCGGCTATGGCTACACCTTC.

The rearrangement joins TRBV5-5 to TRBJ2-2; 9 positions agree with TRBD1. The CDR3 runs to 17 residues. V lost 6 bases, J lost 5 bases, and 14 bases stayed unmatched. Germline values: CDR1 SGHKS, CDR2 YYEKEE (reference sequence). CDR3 sequence: CASTNTGQGPKTGELFF. In DNA form, the CDR3 reads TGTGCCAGCACCAATACGGGACAGGGTCCTAAAACCGGGGAGCTGTTTTTT. Supplemented by reference TRBV5-5 and TRBJ2-2, the full variable domain reads DAGVTQSPTHLIKTRGQQVTLRCSPISGHKSVSWYQQVLGQGPQFIFQYYEKEERGRGNFPDRFSARQFPNYSSELNVNALLLGDSALYLCASTNTGQGPKTGELFFGEGSRLTVL.